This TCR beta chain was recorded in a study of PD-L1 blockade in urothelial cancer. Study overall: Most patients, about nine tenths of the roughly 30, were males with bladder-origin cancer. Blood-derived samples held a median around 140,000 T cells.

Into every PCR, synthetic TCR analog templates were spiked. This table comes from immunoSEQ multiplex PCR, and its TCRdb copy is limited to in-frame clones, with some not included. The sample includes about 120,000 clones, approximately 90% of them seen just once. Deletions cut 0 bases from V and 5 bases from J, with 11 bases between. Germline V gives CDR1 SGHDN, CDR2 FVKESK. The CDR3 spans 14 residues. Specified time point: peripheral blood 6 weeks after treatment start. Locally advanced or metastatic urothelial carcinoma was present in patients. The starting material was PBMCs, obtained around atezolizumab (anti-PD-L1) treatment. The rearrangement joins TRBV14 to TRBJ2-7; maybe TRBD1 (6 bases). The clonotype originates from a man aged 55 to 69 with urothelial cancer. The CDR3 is CASSQENRDHEQYF. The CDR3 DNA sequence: TGTGCCAGCAGCCAAGAAAACAGGGACCACGAGCAGTACTTC.